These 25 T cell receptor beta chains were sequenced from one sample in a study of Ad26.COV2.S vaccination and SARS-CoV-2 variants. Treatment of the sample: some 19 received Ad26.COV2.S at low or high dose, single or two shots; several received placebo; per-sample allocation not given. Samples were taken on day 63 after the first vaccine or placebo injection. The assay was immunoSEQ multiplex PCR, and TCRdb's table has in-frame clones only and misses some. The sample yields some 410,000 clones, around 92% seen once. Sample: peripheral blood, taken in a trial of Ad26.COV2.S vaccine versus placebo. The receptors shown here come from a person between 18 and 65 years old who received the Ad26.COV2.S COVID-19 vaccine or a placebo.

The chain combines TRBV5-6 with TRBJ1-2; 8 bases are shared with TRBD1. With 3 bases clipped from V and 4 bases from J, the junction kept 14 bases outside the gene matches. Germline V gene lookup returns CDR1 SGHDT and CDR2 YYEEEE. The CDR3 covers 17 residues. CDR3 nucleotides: TGTGCCAGCAGCTCCGGACAGGGAGACGGTCAAGGCTATGGCTACACCTTC. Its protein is CASSSGQGDGQGYGYTF.

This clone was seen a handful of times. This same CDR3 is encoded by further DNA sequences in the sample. The CDR3 DNA is TGTGCCAGCAGCCAAGGTCGGAACACTGAAGCTTTCTTT. It translates to CASSQGRNTEAFF. This chain uses TRBV14 with TRBJ1-1; the D is unclear. Germline CDR1 is SGHDN and CDR2 is FVKESK. CDR3 length: 13 amino acids. The V end was cut by 1 base, the J end by 1 base, with 4 bases between.

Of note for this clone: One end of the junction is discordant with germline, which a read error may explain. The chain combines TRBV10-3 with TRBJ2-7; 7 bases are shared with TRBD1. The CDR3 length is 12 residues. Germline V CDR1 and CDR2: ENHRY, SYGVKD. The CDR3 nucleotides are TGTGCCATCAGTGACCCAGGGGGTTTTTACCGGTTC. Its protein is CAISDPGGFYRF.

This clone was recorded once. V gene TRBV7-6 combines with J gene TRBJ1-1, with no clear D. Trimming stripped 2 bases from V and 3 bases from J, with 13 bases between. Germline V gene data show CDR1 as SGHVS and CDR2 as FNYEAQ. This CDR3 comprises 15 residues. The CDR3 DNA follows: TGTGCCAGCAGCTTACTCGGGAGGGTGGACACTGAAGCTTTCTTT. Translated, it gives CASSLLGRVDTEAFF.

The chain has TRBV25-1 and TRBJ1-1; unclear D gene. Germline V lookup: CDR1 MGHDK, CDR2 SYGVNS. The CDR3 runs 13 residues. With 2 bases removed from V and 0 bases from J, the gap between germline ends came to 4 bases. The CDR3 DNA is TGTGCCAGCAGTGAACGCATGAACACTGAAGCTTTCTTT. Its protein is CASSERMNTEAFF.

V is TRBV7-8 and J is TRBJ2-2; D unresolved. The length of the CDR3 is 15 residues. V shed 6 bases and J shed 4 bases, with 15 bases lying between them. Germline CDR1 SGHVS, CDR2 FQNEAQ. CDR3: CASSPQSGATGELFF. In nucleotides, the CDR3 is TGTGCCAGCAGTCCTCAGTCGGGCGCCACCGGGGAGCTGTTTTTT. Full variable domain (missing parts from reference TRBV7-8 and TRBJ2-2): GAGVSQSPRYKVAKRGQDVALRCDPISGHVSLFWYQQALGQGPEFLTYFQNEAQLDKSGLPSDRFFAERPEGSVSTLKIQRTQQEDSAVYLCASSPQSGATGELFFGEGSRLTVL.

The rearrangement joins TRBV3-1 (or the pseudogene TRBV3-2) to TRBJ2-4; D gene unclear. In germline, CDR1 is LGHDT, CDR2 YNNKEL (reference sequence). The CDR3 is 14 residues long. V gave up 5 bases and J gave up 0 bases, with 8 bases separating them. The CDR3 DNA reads TGTGCCAGCAGCTCACGACTAGCCAAAAACATTCAGTACTTC. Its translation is CASSSRLAKNIQYF.

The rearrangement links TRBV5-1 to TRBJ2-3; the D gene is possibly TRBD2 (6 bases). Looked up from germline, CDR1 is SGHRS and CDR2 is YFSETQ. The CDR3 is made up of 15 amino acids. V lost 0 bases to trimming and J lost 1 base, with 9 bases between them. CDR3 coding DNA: TGCGCCAGCAGCTTGGGACTAGGGGGCACAGATACGCAGTATTTT. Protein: CASSLGLGGTDTQYF. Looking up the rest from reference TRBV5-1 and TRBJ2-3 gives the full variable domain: KAGVTQTPRYLIKTRGQQVTLSCSPISGHRSVSWYQQTPGQGLQFLFEYFSETQRNKGNFPGRFSGRQFSNSRSEMNVSTLELGDSALYLCASSLGLGGTDTQYFGPGTRLTVL.

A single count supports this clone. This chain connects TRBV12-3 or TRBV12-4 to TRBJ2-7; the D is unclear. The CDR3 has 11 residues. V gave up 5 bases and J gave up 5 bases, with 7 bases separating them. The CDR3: CASSNGHEQYF. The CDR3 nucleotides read TGTGCCAGCAGTAACGGGCACGAGCAGTACTTC.

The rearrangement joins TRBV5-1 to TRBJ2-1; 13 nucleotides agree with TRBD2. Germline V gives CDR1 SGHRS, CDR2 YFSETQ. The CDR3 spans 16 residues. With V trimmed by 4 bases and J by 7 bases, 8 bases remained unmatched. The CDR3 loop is CASSLTSGGLWNEQFF. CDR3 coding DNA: TGCGCCAGCAGCCTGACTAGCGGGGGGTTATGGAATGAGCAGTTCTTC.

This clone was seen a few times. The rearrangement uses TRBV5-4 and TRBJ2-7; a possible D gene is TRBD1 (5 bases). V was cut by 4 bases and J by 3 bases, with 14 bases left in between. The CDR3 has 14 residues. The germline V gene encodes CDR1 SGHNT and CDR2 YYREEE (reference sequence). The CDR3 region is CASSDTGVRYEQYF. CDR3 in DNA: TGTGCCAGCAGCGACACAGGAGTCCGCTACGAGCAGTACTTC.

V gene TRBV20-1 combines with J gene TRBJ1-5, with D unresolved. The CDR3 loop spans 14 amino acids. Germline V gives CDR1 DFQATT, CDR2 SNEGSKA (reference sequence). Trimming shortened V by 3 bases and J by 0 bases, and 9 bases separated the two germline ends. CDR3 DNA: TGCAGTGCTAGTAACTCAGGTAGCAATCAGCCCCAGCATTTT. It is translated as CSASNSGSNQPQHF.

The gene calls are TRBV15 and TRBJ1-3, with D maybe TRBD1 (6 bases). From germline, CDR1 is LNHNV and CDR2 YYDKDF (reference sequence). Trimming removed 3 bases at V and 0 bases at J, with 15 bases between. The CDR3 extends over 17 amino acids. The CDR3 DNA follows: TGTGCCACCAGCAGGGTAACAGGGTTCAACTCTGGAAACACCATATATTTT. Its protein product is CATSRVTGFNSGNTIYF.

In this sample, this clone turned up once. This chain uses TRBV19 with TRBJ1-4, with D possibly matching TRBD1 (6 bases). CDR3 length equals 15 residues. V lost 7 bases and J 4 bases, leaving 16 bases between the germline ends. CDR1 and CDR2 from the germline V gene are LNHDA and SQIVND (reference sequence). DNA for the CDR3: TGTGCCAGTATGGGGTACAGGGTCAGTAATGAAAAACTGTTTTTT. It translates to CASMGYRVSNEKLFF. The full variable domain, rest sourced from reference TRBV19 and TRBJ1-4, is DGGITQSPKYLFRKEGQNVTLSCEQNLNHDAMYWYRQDPGQGLRLIYYSQIVNDFQKGDIAEGYSVSREKKESFPLTVTSAQKNPTAFYLCASMGYRVSNEKLFFGSGTQLSVL.

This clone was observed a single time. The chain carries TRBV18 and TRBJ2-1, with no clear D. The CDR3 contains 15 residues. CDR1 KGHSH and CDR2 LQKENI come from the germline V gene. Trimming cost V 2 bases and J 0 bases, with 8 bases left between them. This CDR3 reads CASSPRATSYNEQFF. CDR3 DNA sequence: TGTGCCAGCTCACCAAGGGCCACCTCCTACAATGAGCAGTTCTTC.

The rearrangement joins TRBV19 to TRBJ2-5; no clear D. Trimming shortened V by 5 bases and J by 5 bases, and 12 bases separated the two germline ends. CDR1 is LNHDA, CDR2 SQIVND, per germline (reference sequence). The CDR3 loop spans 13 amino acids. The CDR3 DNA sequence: TGTGCCAGTAGTTTAAGGATTCCGGAGACCCAGTACTTC. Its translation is CASSLRIPETQYF.

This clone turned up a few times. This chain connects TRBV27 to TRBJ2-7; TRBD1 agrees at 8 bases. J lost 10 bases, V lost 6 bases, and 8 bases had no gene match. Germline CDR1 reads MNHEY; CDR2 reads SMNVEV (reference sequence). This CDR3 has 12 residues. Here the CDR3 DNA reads TGTGCCAGCAGCTTCCCCGGACAGGGACAGTACTTC. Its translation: CASSFPGQGQYF.

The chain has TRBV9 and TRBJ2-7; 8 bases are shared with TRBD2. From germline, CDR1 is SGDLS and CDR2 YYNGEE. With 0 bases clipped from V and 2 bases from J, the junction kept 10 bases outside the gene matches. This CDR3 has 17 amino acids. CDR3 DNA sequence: TGTGCCAGCAGCGTAGGAGACGGGGGGGACATGACCTACGAGCAGTACTTC. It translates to CASSVGDGGDMTYEQYF.

CDR3 region: CASLKGHTQYF. CDR3 DNA sequence: TGTGCCAGCCTAAAGGGGCATACGCAGTATTTT. The chain is built from TRBV6-5 and TRBJ2-3, with D maybe TRBD1 (5 bases). V was pared by 8 bases and J by 7 bases, with 10 bases between. The CDR3 has 11 amino acids. Germline assignment: CDR1 MNHEY and CDR2 SVGAGI.

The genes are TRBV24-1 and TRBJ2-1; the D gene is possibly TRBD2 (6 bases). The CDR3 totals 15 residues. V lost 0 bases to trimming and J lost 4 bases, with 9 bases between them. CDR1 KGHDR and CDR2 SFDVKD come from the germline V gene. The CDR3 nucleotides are TGTGCCACCAGTGATTTGGCGGGGAATTACAATGAGCAGTTCTTC. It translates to CATSDLAGNYNEQFF.

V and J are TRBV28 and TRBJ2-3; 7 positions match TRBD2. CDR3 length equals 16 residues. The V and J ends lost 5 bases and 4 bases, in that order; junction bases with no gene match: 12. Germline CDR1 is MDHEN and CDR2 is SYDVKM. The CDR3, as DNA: TGTGCCAGCAGTCCCCACTGGGCGGGGGTTGCAGATACGCAGTATTTT. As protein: CASSPHWAGVADTQYF.

CDR3 protein: CASSYSGGSVQYF. CDR3 nucleotides: TGTGCCAGCAGTTACTCGGGGGGATCAGTGCAGTACTTC. V is TRBV6-5 and J is TRBJ2-7; D is perhaps TRBD2 (6 bases). Looked up from germline, CDR1 is MNHEY and CDR2 is SVGAGI. The CDR3 is 13 amino acids. Trimming stripped 0 bases from V and 9 bases from J, with 12 bases between.

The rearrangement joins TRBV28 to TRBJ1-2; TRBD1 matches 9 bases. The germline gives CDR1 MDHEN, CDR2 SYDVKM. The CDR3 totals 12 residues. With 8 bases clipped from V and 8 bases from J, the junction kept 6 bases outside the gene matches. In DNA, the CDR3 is TGTGCCAGCTCCCCCGGGACAGGGGGCTACACCTTC. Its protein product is CASSPGTGGYTF.

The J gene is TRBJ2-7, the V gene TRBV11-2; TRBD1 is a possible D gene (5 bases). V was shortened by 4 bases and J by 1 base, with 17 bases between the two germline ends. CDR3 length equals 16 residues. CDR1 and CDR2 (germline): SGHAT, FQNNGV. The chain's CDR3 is CASSSRLGVQSYEQYF. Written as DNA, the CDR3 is TGTGCCAGCAGCTCCCGCTTAGGGGTACAGTCCTACGAGCAGTACTTC.

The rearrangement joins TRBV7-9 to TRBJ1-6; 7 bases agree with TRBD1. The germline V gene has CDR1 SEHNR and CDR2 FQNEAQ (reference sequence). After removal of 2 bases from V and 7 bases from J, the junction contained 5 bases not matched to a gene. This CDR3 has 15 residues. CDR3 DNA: TGTGCCAGCAGCTTAAACCGGGACAGAAATTCACCCCTCCACTTT. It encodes CASSLNRDRNSPLHF.